Following are 15 T cell receptor beta chains from one sample sequenced in a study of blood T cell repertoires in COVID-19. Here immunoSEQ multiplex PCR was the method, and the copy in TCRdb shows in-frame clones only, minus some. Of 55,000 to 90,000 clones in the sample, roughly 84% were seen once. The sequenced material came from peripheral blood. These receptors all stem from a woman aged 55 to 70 with acute or convalescent COVID-19.

This clone was recorded once. The chain has TRBV3-1 (or the pseudogene TRBV3-2) and TRBJ1-1; 8 positions match TRBD1. Germline V gene lookup returns CDR1 LGHDT and CDR2 YNNKEL (reference sequence). The CDR3 contains 15 residues. V was pared by 5 bases and J by 5 bases, with 10 bases of the junction left unmatched. In nucleotides, the CDR3 is TGTGCCAGCAGCGCGGACAGGGTTCCGTATACTGAAGCTTTCTTT. Its protein product is CASSADRVPYTEAFF.

The chain joins TRBV5-1 to TRBJ1-4; perhaps TRBD1 as D (5 bases). V was shortened by 2 bases and J by 6 bases, with 14 bases between the two germline ends. Germline CDR1 SGHRS, CDR2 YFSETQ. This CDR3 has 15 amino acids. The CDR3 nucleotides are TGCGCCAGCAGCTTTGGCGGGACCGCAGATGAAAAACTGTTTTTT. Its protein is CASSFGGTADEKLFF.

V usage is TRBV11-2 and J usage is TRBJ2-5; 10 nucleotides align to TRBD2. The CDR3 is 15 amino acids. CDR1 is SGHAT, CDR2 FQNNGV, per germline. V lost 6 bases and J lost 6; bases outside the gene matches: 10. CDR3 region: CASRGSGGGGKTQYF. The CDR3 coding sequence is TGTGCCAGCAGGGGGAGCGGGGGGGGCGGAAAGACCCAGTACTTC.

This clone has more than one count but fewer than ten. Different DNA sequences within this sample yield the same CDR3. The genes are TRBV29-1 and TRBJ1-1; weak D call: TRBD1 (6 bases). The CDR3 consists of 13 residues. The V gene lost 1 base and the J gene lost 1 base, with 7 bases spanning the gap. Per the germline V gene, CDR1 is SQVTM and CDR2 is ANQGSEA. The CDR3 is CSVEGQANTEAFF. CDR3 coding DNA: TGCAGCGTTGAAGGACAGGCGAACACTGAAGCTTTCTTT. The entire variable domain, with the rest obtained from reference TRBV29-1 and TRBJ1-1, is as follows: SAVISQKPSRDICQRGTSLTIQCQVDSQVTMMFWYRQQPGQSLTLIATANQGSEATYESGFVIDKFPISRPNLTFSTLTVSNMSPEDSSIYLCSVEGQANTEAFFGQGTRLTVV.

V and J are TRBV6-1 and TRBJ2-7, with TRBD1 matching over 7 bases. Trimming cost V 3 bases and J 0 bases; bases outside gene matches: 5. The CDR3 totals 15 residues. CDR1 MNHNS and CDR2 SASEGT come from the germline V gene. The CDR3 region is CASSESPGGSYEQYF. In DNA, the CDR3 is TGTGCCAGCAGTGAGTCGCCAGGGGGCTCCTACGAGCAGTACTTC.

The J gene is TRBJ1-5, the V gene TRBV24-1, with 9 bases matching TRBD1. The CDR3 loop spans 15 amino acids. The V and J ends lost 3 bases and 6 bases, in that order; junction bases with no gene match: 5. Germline V gives CDR1 KGHDR, CDR2 SFDVKD. The CDR3 region is CATSDTGQGPQPQHF. Here the CDR3 DNA reads TGTGCCACCAGTGATACGGGACAGGGACCTCAGCCCCAGCATTTT.

V usage is TRBV2 and J usage is TRBJ2-3, with D possibly TRBD1 on 5 matching bases. The V gene lost 7 bases and the J gene lost 2 bases, with 16 bases spanning the gap. In germline, CDR1 is SNHLY, CDR2 FYNNEI. This CDR3 has 15 residues. CDR3 nucleotide sequence: TGTGCCAGCACGAAGGGGATTAGCCCCACAGATACGCAGTATTTT. Protein sequence: CASTKGISPTDTQYF.

This rearrangement joins TRBV3-1 (or the pseudogene TRBV3-2) to TRBJ2-2, with unresolved D. CDR1 is LGHDT and CDR2 is YNNKEL in the germline V gene (reference sequence). V gave up 4 bases and J gave up 6 bases, with 6 bases separating them. The CDR3 runs to 12 residues. The chain's CDR3 is CASSRPPGELFF. DNA for the CDR3: TGTGCCAGCAGCCGTCCTCCCGGGGAGCTGTTTTTT.

This sequence joins TRBV12-3 or TRBV12-4 and TRBJ2-7; D might be TRBD2 (5 bases). CDR3 length equals 12 residues. Trimming pared 5 bases from V and 5 bases from J, leaving 10 bases between. The CDR3 bases are TGTGCCAGCAGTACGTTCGGGGACGAGCAGTACTTC. Protein product: CASSTFGDEQYF.

The chain links TRBV5-1 to TRBJ2-5, with 9 positions matching TRBD1. V lost 5 bases to trimming and J lost 2 bases; unmatched junction nucleotides: 7. CDR1 and CDR2 (germline): SGHRS, YFSETQ. This CDR3 has 15 amino acids. The CDR3 here is CASRRTGADQETQYF. The CDR3 nucleotides are TGCGCCAGCAGACGGACAGGGGCGGATCAAGAGACCCAGTACTTC.

The V gene is TRBV27, the J gene TRBJ1-2; TRBD1 is a possible D gene (6 bases). The CDR3 is 16 amino acids. The V end lost 4 bases, the J end lost 0 bases, and 15 bases lay between the germline ends. CDR1 and CDR2 (germline): MNHEY, SMNVEV (reference sequence). CDR3 protein: CASSSHRTAANYGYTF. The CDR3 DNA sequence: TGTGCCAGCAGTTCCCACCGGACAGCTGCTAACTATGGCTACACCTTC.

As regards this clone: The junction does not match germline at one end; this may be a read error. The chain combines TRBV5-1 with TRBJ1-1, with TRBD1 matching 9 bases. The germline V gene has CDR1 SGHRS and CDR2 YFSETQ. This CDR3 is 14 amino acids long. The CDR3 sequence: CASSLGTGGSIPEF. The CDR3 coding sequence is TGCGCCAGCAGCTTGGGAACAGGGGGCTCAATCCCCGAATTT.

The CDR3 bases are TGTGCCAGCAGAACGGACAGGGATGAGCAGTTCTTC. Protein: CASRTDRDEQFF. The chain has TRBV3-1 (or the pseudogene TRBV3-2) and TRBJ2-1; 8 bases agree with TRBD1. The CDR3 spans 12 residues. The junction had 3 bases not matched to a gene; V was cut back by 6 bases and J by 8 bases. The germline V gene has CDR1 LGHDT and CDR2 YNNKEL (reference sequence).

The chain links TRBV4-2 to TRBJ2-3; 11 bases are a match to TRBD2. CDR3 length: 18 residues. The germline gives CDR1 LGHNA, CDR2 YNFKEQ. J gave up 1 base and V 2 bases, and 8 bases lay outside the gene matches. In DNA, the CDR3 is TGTGCCAGCAGCCAAACCCCTGGACTAGCGGGCCGCACAGATACGCAGTATTTT. The encoded protein is CASSQTPGLAGRTDTQYF.

A single count supports this clone. The V and J genes are TRBV10-2 and TRBJ2-1, with a tentative D call TRBD1 (6 bases). V was clipped by 2 bases and J by 0 bases, with 14 bases between them. Germline V gives CDR1 WSHSY, CDR2 SAAADI. This CDR3 is built from 17 residues. CDR3 sequence reads: CASSEPQGLPSYNEQFF. CDR3 DNA sequence: TGCGCCAGCAGTGAGCCCCAGGGGTTACCCTCCTACAATGAGCAGTTCTTC.